Below are 32 T cell receptor beta chains sequenced from a single sample in a study of blood T cell repertoires in COVID-19. Sequencing used immunoSEQ multiplex PCR; TCRdb keeps in-frame clones, though not all of them. The table lists around 260,000 clones, about 88% of them singletons. Sample: PBMCs or T cells enriched from blood (not recorded which). The origin of the receptors is a man between 25 and 39 years old with acute COVID-19.

The chain joins TRBV15 to TRBJ2-5; maybe TRBD1 (6 bases). Trimming took 0 bases from V and 5 from J, leaving 16 bases between them. There are 16 residues in the CDR3. The V gene's germline CDR1 is LNHNV and CDR2 YYDKDF (reference sequence). The CDR3 sequence: CATSRDLAQGMETQYF. The CDR3 coding sequence is TGTGCCACCAGCAGAGATCTCGCCCAGGGGATGGAGACCCAGTACTTC.

V and J are TRBV19 and TRBJ2-2; 8 bases match TRBD1. CDR1 and CDR2 (germline): LNHDA, SQIVND (reference sequence). Germline trimming cut 5 bases from V and 4 bases from J; bases unmatched to any gene: 6. This CDR3 has 15 residues. The CDR3 region has the DNA TGTGCCAGTAGTCCACAGGGGGTAGTCACCGGGGAGCTGTTTTTT. This encodes CASSPQGVVTGELFF.

This chain joins TRBV7-2 and TRBJ1-3; no reliable D call. This CDR3 is 13 amino acids long. V was pared by 7 bases and J by 3 bases, with 10 bases between. Germline loops: CDR1 SGHTA, CDR2 FQGNSA. DNA for the CDR3: TGTGCCAGCACCCTAGCCGTTGGAAACACCATATATTTT. This translates into CASTLAVGNTIYF.

CDR3 sequence: CASSLVSGSSSGELFF. In DNA, the CDR3 is TGTGCCAGCAGCTTAGTTAGCGGGAGCTCGTCCGGGGAGCTGTTTTTT. The V gene is TRBV7-2, the J gene TRBJ2-2; 9 bases agree with TRBD2. The CDR3 runs 16 residues. Germline-derived CDR1 and CDR2 are SGHTA and FQGNSA. V lost 1 base and J lost 6; bases outside the gene matches: 6.

The J gene is TRBJ1-1, the V gene TRBV6-1; D ambiguous. The CDR3 runs to 13 residues. Germline CDR1 and CDR2: MNHNS and SASEGT. Trimming shortened V by 0 bases and J by 5 bases, and 7 bases separated the two germline ends. CDR3 coding DNA: TGTGCCAGCAGTGAAGCACGAGGGACTGAAGCTTTCTTT. It translates to CASSEARGTEAFF.

The V and J genes are TRBV19 and TRBJ1-6, with D hard to call. There are 11 residues in the CDR3. Germline-derived CDR1 and CDR2 are LNHDA and SQIVND (reference sequence). Deletions cut 9 bases from V and 9 bases from J, with 9 bases between. The CDR3 loop reads CASPGGSPLHF. The DNA for the CDR3 is TGTGCCAGCCCGGGAGGTTCACCCCTCCACTTT.

This clone was recorded many times. The chain joins TRBV3-1 (or the pseudogene TRBV3-2) to TRBJ2-7, with unresolved D. Germline V gene sequence: CDR1 LGHDT, CDR2 YNNKEL (reference sequence). CDR3 length: 13 amino acids. The germline V and J ends were trimmed by 0 bases and 7 bases, with 10 bases remaining between them. Here the CDR3 reads CASSQDPNREQYV. CDR3 coding DNA: TGTGCCAGCAGCCAAGATCCAAACAGAGAGCAGTACGTC.

The chain joins TRBV2 to TRBJ2-6, with D perhaps TRBD1 (5 bases). The CDR3 has 15 amino acids. The germline V and J ends were trimmed by 6 bases and 0 bases, with 9 bases remaining between them. The germline gives CDR1 SNHLY, CDR2 FYNNEI. This CDR3 reads CASRTDSSGANVLTF. The CDR3 DNA is TGTGCCAGCAGGACCGACAGCTCTGGGGCCAACGTCCTGACTTTC. Full variable domain (remainder filled in from reference TRBV2 and TRBJ2-6): EPEVTQTPSHQVTQMGQEVILRCVPISNHLYFYWYRQILGQKVEFLVSFYNNEISEKSEIFDDQFSVERPDGSNFTLKIRSTKLEDSAMYFCASRTDSSGANVLTFGAGSRLTVL.

The J gene is TRBJ2-2, the V gene TRBV5-8, with a possible D match to TRBD2 (5 bases). Germline V CDR1 and CDR2: SGHTS, YDEGEE. CDR3 size: 15 residues. The V end was cut by 1 base, the J end by 5 bases, with 12 bases between. The CDR3: CASSLRGFGTGELFF. CDR3 bases: TGTGCCAGCAGCTTGAGAGGGTTTGGAACCGGGGAGCTGTTTTTT. The full variable domain, in which reference TRBV5-8 and TRBJ2-2 provide the parts outside the CDR3, is EAGVTQSPTHLIKTRGQQATLRCSPISGHTSVYWYQQALGLGLQFLLWYDEGEERNRGNFPPRFSGRQFPNYSSELNVNALELEDSALYLCASSLRGFGTGELFFGEGSRLTVL.

The gene calls are TRBV6-5 and TRBJ2-6, with D uncertain. V shed 4 bases and J shed 4 bases, with 11 bases lying between them. From germline, CDR1 is MNHEY and CDR2 SVGAGI. CDR3 length equals 15 residues. The CDR3 reads CASSSSGRGANVLTF. For the CDR3, the DNA is TGTGCCAGCAGTTCCTCGGGCCGCGGGGCCAACGTCCTGACTTTC.

This clone was observed a few times. The rearrangement uses TRBV5-1 and TRBJ1-1; D is perhaps TRBD1 (5 bases). The CDR3 has 14 residues. The germline gives CDR1 SGHRS, CDR2 YFSETQ. Trimming cost V 3 bases and J 1 base, with 10 bases left between them. The CDR3 DNA sequence: TGCGCCAGCAGCTCTTTGGGGCAGAACACTGAAGCTTTCTTT. Encoded protein: CASSSLGQNTEAFF.

The chain couples TRBV9 to TRBJ2-2; D is unresolved. CDR1 SGDLS and CDR2 YYNGEE come from the germline V gene. This CDR3 comprises 15 residues. V was clipped by 3 bases and J by 2 bases, with 11 bases between them. This CDR3 reads CASSAGTDNTGELFF. CDR3 sequence (DNA): TGTGCCAGCAGCGCTGGTACAGACAACACCGGGGAGCTGTTTTTT.

The CDR3 nucleotides read TGTGCCAGTAGTATAGGGCGGGGGGCAACCGGGGAGCTGTTTTTT. Translated: CASSIGRGATGELFF. The chain recombines TRBV19 with TRBJ2-2, with 8 nucleotides matching TRBD2. Per germline, CDR1 LNHDA and CDR2 SQIVND (reference sequence). The junction had 3 bases not matched to a gene; V was cut back by 1 base and J by 5 bases. This CDR3 spans 15 amino acids.

The chain's CDR3 is CAWGQGTEAFF. CDR3 coding DNA: TGTGCCTGGGGACAGGGGACTGAAGCTTTCTTT. This chain connects TRBV30 to TRBJ1-1; 9 positions match TRBD1. The CDR3 runs to 11 residues. Germline V gives CDR1 GTSNPN, CDR2 SVGIG (reference sequence). V lost 5 bases, J lost 5 bases, and 0 bases stayed unmatched.

This clone was seen a single time. The chain employs TRBV14 and TRBJ2-1, with D possibly matching TRBD2 (5 bases). V was cut by 4 bases and J by 3 bases, with 19 bases left in between. Germline V CDR1 and CDR2: SGHDN, FVKESK. This CDR3 has 17 residues. CDR3 residues: CASSPPLPQRNYNEQFF. CDR3 DNA sequence: TGTGCCAGCAGCCCCCCGCTCCCCCAGCGGAACTACAATGAGCAGTTCTTC.

The CDR3 region has the DNA TGTGCCAGCAGCGCGGACCTCGGAAGCGGTGGCTACACCTTC. Its protein is CASSADLGSGGYTF. The rearrangement joins TRBV9 to TRBJ1-2; no firm D call. V was cut by 3 bases and J by 7 bases, with 16 bases left in between. The CDR3 runs 14 residues. Germline-derived CDR1 and CDR2 are SGDLS and YYNGEE.

The V and J genes are TRBV5-6 and TRBJ1-5, with 7 bases identical to TRBD1. Germline-derived CDR1 and CDR2 are SGHDT and YYEEEE. The V segment lost 5 bases and the J segment 6 bases; nucleotides outside the gene matches: 8. The CDR3 consists of 14 residues. In nucleotides, the CDR3 is TGTGCCAGCAGAAAAAGACAGGGTACTCAGCCCCAGCATTTT. Translating gives CASRKRQGTQPQHF.

J is TRBJ1-2 and V is TRBV7-8; D is ambiguous. This CDR3 has 13 residues. CDR1 is SGHVS and CDR2 is FQNEAQ in the germline V gene. V was clipped by 5 bases and J by 6 bases, with 13 bases between them. CDR3: CASSDRLGDGYTF. The CDR3, as DNA: TGTGCCAGCAGCGACCGTCTCGGGGATGGCTACACCTTC.

This clone was counted between two and nine times. The rearrangement links TRBV28 to TRBJ1-2, with 7 bases that match TRBD1. Germline trimming cut 2 bases from V and 9 bases from J; bases unmatched to any gene: 9. Per germline, CDR1 MDHEN and CDR2 SYDVKM. This CDR3 is 14 amino acids long. Here the CDR3 reads CASSLVRQGSSYTF. The CDR3 DNA follows: TGTGCCAGCAGTTTAGTTCGACAGGGAAGTAGCTACACCTTC.

The chain recombines TRBV6-6 with TRBJ2-7; D perhaps matches TRBD2 (5 bases). The V and J ends lost 6 bases and 4 bases respectively, with 10 bases between them. Germline V lookup: CDR1 MNHNY, CDR2 SVGAGI (reference sequence). The length of the CDR3 is 12 residues. In DNA form, the CDR3 reads TGTGCCAGCAGCCGGACTGATTACGAGCAGTACGTC. This encodes CASSRTDYEQYV.

V and J are TRBV18 and TRBJ1-1; D possibly corresponds to TRBD1 (6 bases). The CDR3 loop spans 17 amino acids. CDR1 is KGHSH and CDR2 is LQKENI in the germline V gene. With 1 base removed from V and 1 base from J, the gap between germline ends came to 16 bases. DNA for the CDR3: TGTGCCAGCTCACCACTTAGGATTCAGGGGTCGAACACTGAAGCTTTCTTT. It is translated as CASSPLRIQGSNTEAFF.

The chain combines TRBV7-8 with TRBJ1-3; D gene ambiguous. Trimming stripped 5 bases from V and 10 bases from J, with 15 bases between. This CDR3 has 13 amino acids. Germline V gives CDR1 SGHVS, CDR2 FQNEAQ. The CDR3 is CASSDGWLSTIYF. The DNA of the CDR3 is TGTGCCAGCAGCGACGGGTGGCTCTCAACCATATATTTT.

This rearrangement joins TRBV7-8 to TRBJ1-5; D is ambiguous. Per germline, CDR1 SGHVS and CDR2 FQNEAQ. CDR3 length: 15 residues. The V gene lost 1 base and the J gene lost 0 bases, with 7 bases spanning the gap. The CDR3 nucleotides are TGTGCCAGCAGCTTAGGAGAGCATAGCAATCAGCCCCAGCATTTT. Translating it yields CASSLGEHSNQPQHF.

The chain is built from TRBV6-5 and TRBJ1-3; D remains ambiguous. Germline CDR1 reads MNHEY; CDR2 reads SVGAGI. This CDR3 region has 14 residues. The V gene lost 6 bases and the J gene lost 4 bases, with 13 bases spanning the gap. CDR3 nucleotides: TGTGCCAGCAGGAGCGATCAAGGCGGAAACACCATATATTTT. This gives the protein CASRSDQGGNTIYF.

This clone appeared a single time. The chain carries TRBV7-8 and TRBJ1-3; possibly TRBD1 for D (5 bases). The CDR3 covers 17 residues. CDR1 SGHVS and CDR2 FQNEAQ come from the germline V gene. Deletions cut 1 base from V and 7 bases from J, with 20 bases between. CDR3 DNA sequence: TGTGCCAGCAGCTTAGTAATGGGGAAAGGGGCGTTTAACACCATATATTTT. Protein sequence: CASSLVMGKGAFNTIYF.

This CDR3 reads CASSARVNNEQFF. The CDR3, as DNA: TGTGCCAGCAGCGCCCGGGTCAACAATGAGCAGTTCTTC. The chain joins TRBV7-2 to TRBJ2-1; D gene ambiguous. This CDR3 is 13 amino acids long. Per the germline V gene, CDR1 is SGHTA and CDR2 is FQGNSA. V lost 5 bases and J 5 bases, leaving 10 bases between the germline ends.

This clone was seen more than once but under ten times. This chain joins TRBV29-1 and TRBJ1-1; TRBD1 aligns across 11 bases. The CDR3 runs to 12 residues. The V and J ends lost 6 bases and 7 bases, in that order; junction bases with no gene match: 4. Germline V lookup: CDR1 SQVTM, CDR2 ANQGSEA. The CDR3 is CSVGQGAIEAFF. The CDR3, as DNA: TGCAGCGTAGGACAGGGGGCGATTGAAGCTTTCTTT.

The chain links TRBV12-3 or TRBV12-4 to TRBJ2-1; D gene uncertain. The V end was cut by 4 bases, the J end by 8 bases, with 9 bases between. This CDR3 region has 12 residues. The DNA of the CDR3 is TGTGCCAGCAGTTCCATCCTATATGAGCAGTTCTTC. Amino acid sequence: CASSSILYEQFF.

This chain connects TRBV14 to TRBJ2-5, with no clear D. The V gene lost 4 bases and the J gene lost 0 bases, with 3 bases spanning the gap. The germline V gene has CDR1 SGHDN and CDR2 FVKESK. The CDR3 sequence is 12 residues long. CDR3 coding DNA: TGTGCCAGCAGCCCCGACCAAGAGACCCAGTACTTC. Protein: CASSPDQETQYF.

V and J are TRBV30 and TRBJ1-2; the match to TRBD1 covers 8 bases. Trimming removed 2 bases from V and 7 bases from J; junction bases left unmatched: 9. CDR3 length: 14 residues. Germline assignment: CDR1 GTSNPN and CDR2 SVGIG (reference sequence). In nucleotides, the CDR3 is TGTGCCTGGAGTTGGGGCAGGGGGCAGGGTGGCTACACCTTC. Protein product: CAWSWGRGQGGYTF.

This chain uses TRBV2 with TRBJ2-5; 8 nucleotides agree with TRBD1. V was pared by 8 bases and J by 5 bases, with 4 bases of the junction left unmatched. Germline loops: CDR1 SNHLY, CDR2 FYNNEI. This CDR3 spans 12 amino acids. The CDR3 nucleotides read TGTGCCAGCGATCGGGACAGGGAGACCCAGTACTTC. Protein product: CASDRDRETQYF. The full variable domain, with the rest looked up from reference TRBV2 and TRBJ2-5, is EPEVTQTPSHQVTQMGQEVILRCVPISNHLYFYWYRQILGQKVEFLVSFYNNEISEKSEIFDDQFSVERPDGSNFTLKIRSTKLEDSAMYFCASDRDRETQYFGPGTRLLVL.

The chain couples TRBV10-2 to TRBJ1-6; D not resolved. The CDR3 is 16 residues long. Germline V CDR1 and CDR2: WSHSY, SAAADI. Between the trimmed V and J ends, which lost 4 bases and 4 bases, there was a span of 14 bases. CDR3: CASSGATTSYNSPLHF. Written as DNA, the CDR3 is TGCGCCAGCAGTGGGGCGACAACCTCTTATAATTCACCCCTCCACTTT.